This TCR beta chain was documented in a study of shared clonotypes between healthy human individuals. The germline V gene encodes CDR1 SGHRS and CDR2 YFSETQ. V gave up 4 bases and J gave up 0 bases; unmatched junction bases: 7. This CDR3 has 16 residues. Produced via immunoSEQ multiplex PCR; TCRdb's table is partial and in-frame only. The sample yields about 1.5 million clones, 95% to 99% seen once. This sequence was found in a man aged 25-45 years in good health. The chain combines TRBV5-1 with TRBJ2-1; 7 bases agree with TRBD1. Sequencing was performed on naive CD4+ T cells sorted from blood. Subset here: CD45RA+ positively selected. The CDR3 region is CASSDVGTASYNEQFF. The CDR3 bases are TGCGCCAGCAGCGACGTCGGGACAGCCTCCTACAATGAGCAGTTCTTC.